The next 24 T cell receptor beta chains were all read from a single sample in a study of tumor-infiltrating lymphocytes in primary liver carcinoma. Both RNA and DNA were isolated together from approximately 22-30 mg of bulk tissue that had not been sorted. Total RNA (around 0.45 ug) served as template for TCR beta cDNA synthesis primed by a constant-region primer. Three-round nested multiplex PCR performed with slightly modified ARM-PCR produced the TCR beta libraries. Primers for the first two PCR rounds were TRBV1-TRBV30 forward primers and a C-beta reverse primer (about 11 cycles per round). TCRdb itself ran the multiplex PCR reads through MiXCR, one entry per CDR3 protein. In the table there are 40,000 to 45,000 distinct CDR3 sequences, approximately 70% of which are singletons. The specimen was liver tumor tissue from sampling region 2. Subset indicated: tumor region T2, inferior pole. These receptors were taken from a middle-aged man with primary liver carcinoma and hepatitis B virus infection.

For this clonotype: It may be a read error: a sequence one base away is much more abundant. The CDR3 does not close with the conserved phenylalanine or tryptophan, likely indicating a read error. The V gene is TRBV19, the J gene TRBJ2-1; a weak D match, TRBD2 (5 bases). With 6 bases removed from V and 9 bases from J, the gap between germline ends came to 12 bases. CDR3 size: 12 residues. The germline gives CDR1 LNHDA, CDR2 SQIVND (reference sequence). DNA for the CDR3: TGTGCCAGTAGCGGGGTCCGGGGTGAGCAGTTCTTA. This gives the protein CASSGVRGEQFL.

Details on this clonotype: The germline gene is not matched at one end of the junction; a read error may be the cause. CDR3 sequence: CANSLGTGGNSPLHF. CDR3 nucleotides: TGTGCCAACAGTCTAGGGACAGGGGGGAATTCACCCCTCCACTTC. The rearrangement uses TRBV6-1 and TRBJ1-6, with 11 bases identical to TRBD1. The CDR3 length is 15 residues. Germline V gives CDR1 MNHNS, CDR2 SASEGT.

This clonotype showed up just once. The rearrangement links TRBV6-1 to TRBJ2-1; D assignment may be TRBD1 or TRBD2 (5 bases each). This CDR3 has 14 amino acids. Germline V gene sequence: CDR1 MNHNS, CDR2 SASEGT. V was trimmed by 5 bases and J by 5 bases, leaving 13 bases between them. The CDR3 sequence is CASSRRGADNEQFF. The CDR3 DNA reads TGTGCCAGCAGTAGGAGAGGGGCCGACAATGAGCAGTTCTTC.

This clonotype has a handful of counts. The conserved phenylalanine or tryptophan is not found at the CDR3 terminus, so this likely reflects a read error. The chain couples TRBV6-2 or TRBV6-3 to TRBJ2-2; D is perhaps TRBD1 (6 bases). The CDR3 spans 15 residues. From germline, CDR1 is MNHEY and CDR2 SVGEGT. Trimming left V 6 bases short and J 6 bases short, with 17 bases between. The CDR3 reads CASSLQGSGPGELFY. The CDR3 DNA is TGTGCCAGCAGCCTACAGGGCTCCGGCCCCGGGGAGCTGTTTTAT.

With respect to this clonotype: A much larger clone lies a single base off, so this may be a read error. The rearrangement joins TRBV2 to TRBJ1-5; possible D gene TRBD1, 5 bases. The DNA end is more similar to TRBJ2-3, so the J call may be wrong. The CDR3 length is 15 residues. The germline V gene encodes CDR1 SNHLY and CDR2 FYNNEI. The CDR3 sequence is CASSRMGQINQPQYF. CDR3 bases: TGTGCCAGCAGCCGAATGGGGCAGATCAATCAGCCCCAGTATTTT.

This clonotype has ten or more counts. The chain employs TRBV5-8 and TRBJ1-5; D is ambiguous. The germline CDR1 and CDR2 sequences are SGHTS and YDEGEE. The CDR3 is 15 amino acids. Deletions cut 1 base from V and 4 bases from J, with 12 bases between. The CDR3 sequence is CASSLQGLGNQPQHF. Written as DNA, the CDR3 is TGTGCCAGCAGCTTGCAAGGGCTAGGGAATCAGCCCCAGCATTTT.

Note on this clonotype: One end of the junction is discordant with germline, which a read error may explain. CDR3 coding DNA: TGTGCCAACACCCTGACTAGCGGGAACACCGGGGAGCTGCTTTTT. This translates into CANTLTSGNTGELLF. The V and J genes are TRBV12-3 or TRBV12-4 and TRBJ2-2; 11 bases are shared with TRBD2. The CDR3 is 15 residues long.

About this clonotype: Its ends do not fully match the called genes, so a read error is possible. The V call is TRBV7-9, the J call TRBJ2-7; D unclear. The germline gives CDR1 SEHNR, CDR2 FQNEAQ (reference sequence). The CDR3 consists of 14 residues. CDR3 region: CAGSLSSVSYEQYF. The CDR3 DNA reads as TGTGCCGGCAGCTTATCATCAGTCTCCTACGAGCAGTACTTC. Combining the CDR3 with reference TRBV7-9 and TRBJ2-7 gives the whole variable domain DTGVSQNPRHKITKRGQNVTFRCDPISEHNRLYWYRQTLGQGPEFLTYFQNEAQLEKSRLLSDRFSAERPKGSFSTLEIQRTEQGDSAMYLCAGSLSSVSYEQYFGPGTRLTVT.

A remark on this clonotype: This clone may be a read error of a much larger clone one base away. The rearrangement uses TRBV11-2 and TRBJ2-1, with D tentatively TRBD1 (6 bases). The DNA end lines up better with TRBJ2-7; the J call may be wrong. CDR1 is SGHAT and CDR2 is FQNNGV in the germline V gene. The CDR3 has 11 amino acids. CDR3 coding DNA: TGTGCCAGCAGCTACAGGGATGAGCAGTACTTC. This encodes CASSYRDEQYF.

The chain recombines TRBV29-1 with TRBJ2-2; possibly TRBD1 or TRBD2 for D (6 bases each). V was pared by 5 bases and J by 6 bases, with 19 bases between. Germline V gene sequence: CDR1 SQVTM, CDR2 ANQGSEA. This CDR3 spans 15 amino acids. CDR3 coding DNA: TGCAGCGTTCAATCGGGACTGGGGGCTGCCGGGGAGCTGTTTTTT. It translates to CSVQSGLGAAGELFF.

This clonotype was detected many times. Possible read error: a much larger clone is one base away. This chain connects TRBV10-1 to TRBJ1-1; the D is unclear. Looked up from germline, CDR1 is WNHNN and CDR2 is SYGVQD (reference sequence). Trimming shortened V by 4 bases and J by 1 base, and 7 bases separated the two germline ends. This CDR3 has 13 residues. The CDR3 sequence: CASSGLRNTEAFF. The CDR3, as DNA: TGCGCCAGCAGTGGGCTTCGGAACACTGAAGCTTTCTTT.

This clonotype appeared many times. J is TRBJ2-1 and V is TRBV4-2; TRBD1 matches 7 bases. The V gene's germline CDR1 is LGHNA and CDR2 YNFKEQ. The CDR3 loop spans 18 amino acids. The ends lost 0 bases at V and 3 bases at J; junction bases unmatched: 11. CDR3: CASSQDWRTGRVYNEQFF. The CDR3 DNA follows: TGTGCCAGCAGCCAAGATTGGAGGACAGGCAGAGTCTACAATGAGCAGTTCTTC.

Points on this clonotype: Germline is not matched at one junction end, which may reflect a read error. The genes are TRBV10-3 and TRBJ2-5; 9 bases align to TRBD1. CDR1 is ENHRY, CDR2 SYGVKD, per germline. This CDR3 region has 14 residues. CDR3 sequence reads: CPIKKGDREETHYF. The CDR3 region has the DNA TGTCCCATCAAAAAAGGGGACAGGGAAGAGACCCATTACTTC.

This clonotype was observed a single time. One base away lies a much larger clone, so this may be a sequencing read error. The chain employs TRBV15 and TRBJ1-1; unclear D gene. There are 14 residues in the CDR3. V was shortened by 5 bases and J by 0 bases, with 10 bases between the two germline ends. Germline V CDR1 and CDR2: LNHNV, YYDKDF (reference sequence). CDR3 nucleotides: TGTGCCACCAGCGAAGCGGGTCTGAACACTGAAGCTTTCTTT. Its translation: CATSEAGLNTEAFF.

About this clonotype itself: At one of its ends the junction is not consistent with the germline gene, which may arise from a read error. The rearrangement links TRBV7-9 to TRBJ2-1; D gene ambiguous. Germline CDR1 and CDR2: SEHNR and FQNEAQ (reference sequence). This CDR3 is built from 12 residues. CDR3 sequence reads: CASSSERGEKFF. The CDR3 DNA reads as TGTGCCAGCAGTTCGGAGCGTGGTGAGAAGTTCTTC. The full variable domain, in which reference TRBV7-9 and TRBJ2-1 provide the parts outside the CDR3, is DTGVSQNPRHKITKRGQNVTFRCDPISEHNRLYWYRQTLGQGPEFLTYFQNEAQLEKSRLLSDRFSAERPKGSFSTLEIQRTEQGDSAMYLCASSSERGEKFFGPGTRLTVL.

This clonotype has more than one count but fewer than ten. The J gene is TRBJ2-3, the V gene TRBV29-1, with D hard to call. The DNA end favors TRBJ1-5, so the J call may be wrong. CDR3 length equals 12 residues. Germline CDR1 SQVTM, CDR2 ANQGSEA. The CDR3 sequence: CSVKIPGDTQHF. The CDR3 DNA sequence: TGCAGCGTTAAGATTCCAGGAGATACGCAGCATTTT.

In regard to this clonotype: At one boundary the junction diverges from the germline segment, which might be a read error. The CDR3 region has the DNA TGTGCTAGCAGTTACCGGGACTCCTACTATGAGCAGTTCTTC. It encodes CASSYRDSYYEQFF. The V gene is TRBV6-2 or TRBV6-3, the J gene TRBJ2-1; the D gene is possibly TRBD2 (6 bases). The CDR3 runs to 14 residues. Germline V gene data show CDR1 as MNHEY and CDR2 as SVGEGT.

This clonotype appeared a single time. A read error may produce the germline difference seen at one junction end. The V and J genes are TRBV7-3 and TRBJ2-7; D is uncertain. Germline CDR1 reads SGHTA; CDR2 reads FQGTGA. The CDR3 is made up of 12 amino acids. CDR3 region: CASSFRIHEQHF. The CDR3 DNA sequence: TGTGCCAGCAGCTTCAGGATCCACGAGCAGCACTTC.

In the case of this clonotype: At one end the junction does not follow the germline gene, possibly because of a read error. This chain links TRBV11-2 with TRBJ2-6; 8 bases are shared with TRBD1. CDR1 is SGHAT and CDR2 is FQNNGV in the germline V gene. The CDR3 runs 21 residues. For the CDR3, the DNA is TGTGCCAGCAGCATTGGGGGAGACAGGGGCACTTCCCTCTCTGGGACCAACGTCCTGACTTTC. Protein: CASSIGGDRGTSLSGTNVLTF. Full variable domain (rest looked up from reference TRBV11-2 and TRBJ2-6): EAGVAQSPRYKIIEKRQSVAFWCNPISGHATLYWYQQILGQGPKLLIQFQNNGVVDDSQLPKDRFSAERLKGVDSTLKIQPAKLEDSAVYLCASSIGGDRGTSLSGTNVLTFGAGSRLTVL.

This clonotype has a count of ten or more. The chain is built from TRBV6-5 and TRBJ2-3; TRBD1 matches 7 bases. Germline values: CDR1 MNHEY, CDR2 SVGAGI. The CDR3 runs to 15 residues. V lost 6 bases to trimming and J lost 5 bases; unmatched junction nucleotides: 11. CDR3: CASRTPKTGLDTQYF. The CDR3 region has the DNA TGTGCCAGCAGAACCCCAAAGACAGGGTTAGATACGCAGTATTTT.

In the case of this clonotype: Relative to the germline gene, one junction end is altered; a read error may explain this. The CDR3 loop is CASSSLTAGACYERYF. As DNA, the CDR3 is TGCGCCAGCAGCTCCCTAACAGCGGGAGCCTGCTACGAGCGGTACTTC. The V gene is TRBV5-1, the J gene TRBJ2-7; 8 bases are a match to TRBD2. The length of the CDR3 is 16 residues. Germline-derived CDR1 and CDR2 are SGHRS and YFSETQ. The variable domain in full, completed from reference TRBV5-1 and TRBJ2-7, reads KAGVTQTPRYLIKTRGQQVTLSCSPISGHRSVSWYQQTPGQGLQFLFEYFSETQRNKGNFPGRFSGRQFSNSRSEMNVSTLELGDSALYLCASSSLTAGACYERYFGPGTRLTVT.

This clonotype came up a few times. J is TRBJ2-1 and V is TRBV7-2, with 12 bases lining up with TRBD2. Germline V CDR1 and CDR2: SGHTA, FQGNSA. J was trimmed by 3 bases and V by 0 bases; bases with no gene match: 3. CDR3 length equals 17 residues. The DNA of the CDR3 is TGTGCCAGCAGCTTAGCTTCGACTAGCGGGGGCTACAATGAGCAGTTCTTC. It translates to CASSLASTSGGYNEQFF.

Turning to this clonotype: Because it lacks the conserved phenylalanine or tryptophan at the end, this CDR3 is likely a read error. The V gene is TRBV12-3 or TRBV12-4, the J gene TRBJ2-5, with a tentative D call TRBD2 (5 bases). CDR3 length: 13 residues. V was trimmed by 5 bases and J by 3 bases, leaving 10 bases between them. CDR3 amino acids: CASSPGMEETQYS. CDR3 nucleotide sequence: TGTGCCAGCAGTCCCGGGATGGAAGAGACCCAGTACTCC.

The chain has TRBV28 and TRBJ2-1, with 8 bases matching TRBD2. This CDR3 spans 15 amino acids. J lost 9 bases, V lost 2 bases, and 9 bases had no gene match. Germline V gene lookup returns CDR1 MDHEN and CDR2 SYDVKM. The CDR3 sequence: CASSLPSPGGGEQFF. CDR3 DNA sequence: TGTGCCAGCAGTTTACCCTCACCGGGGGGGGGTGAGCAGTTCTTC.